Listed here is a single T cell receptor (beta chain). Measured with immunoSEQ multiplex PCR; TCRdb has only the in-frame clones, and not every one. The data contain about 120,000 clones, 70% to 90% of them seen just once; the ten biggest clones take up over 7.5%. This specimen belongs to a study of T cell responses to AZD1222 COVID-19 vaccine. Trimming left V 4 bases short and J 2 bases short, with 13 bases between. Germline values: CDR1 SGHTA, CDR2 FQGTGA. The CDR3 runs to 15 residues. Material: peripheral blood, obtained on day 0 of AZD1222 vaccination. The sequence derives from an adult in good health. This chain links TRBV7-3 with TRBJ2-3; a possible D gene is TRBD2 (7 bases). The CDR3 coding sequence is TGTGCCAGCAGCTCACGGGGGGCCCTCACAGATACGCAGTATTTT. Translated, it gives CASSSRGALTDTQYF.